This is a list of T cell receptor beta chains from one sample in a study of shared T cell receptors in the human thymus. The assay was immunoSEQ multiplex PCR, and TCRdb's table has in-frame clones only and misses some. This sample has some 700,000 clones; approximately 85% occur once, and the top ten carry around 0.01%. Another study also made use of these data, one on human thymus T cells.

Source material: thymocytes. These receptors came from a girl less than two years old with a congenital heart defect. Each CDR3 is given with its conserved first and last residue. The order of the fields is D gene, CDR3 length, clone size, V gene, J gene, CDR3 DNA, CDR3 protein. The D gene is left open where the match is weak. Only part of the rows carry a size: once, few, many, or a class if the clone is expanded.

NA	14	NA	TRBV7-8	TRBJ2-1	TGTGCCAGCAGGGCAAGAGGGGGAATCAATGAGCAGTTCTTC	CASRARGGINEQFF
NA	17	NA	TRBV30	TRBJ2-1	TGTGCCTGGAGTAATAGGGGGACTACTCCCAATAAAAATGAGCAGTTCTTC	CAWSNRGTTPNKNEQFF
NA	16	NA	TRBV5-5	TRBJ2-5	TGTGCCAGCAGCTTAAACAGGGGGGGAAAACAAGAGACCCAGTACTTC	CASSLNRGGKQETQYF
NA	13	NA	TRBV11-2	TRBJ1-6	TGTGCCAGTGGGCAGGGCCAAAGGTCACCCCTCCACTTT	CASGQGQRSPLHF
NA	14	NA	TRBV2	TRBJ1-1	TGTGCCAGCACTCCGCGGGGTAGGAACACTGAAGCTTTCTTT	CASTPRGRNTEAFF
TRBD2	16	NA	TRBV27	TRBJ2-5	TGTGCCAGCAGTTTATGCGGGCGGGAGGCACAAGAGACCCAGTACTTC	CASSLCGREAQETQYF
TRBD2	15	NA	TRBV6-5	TRBJ2-7	TGTGCCAGCAGTTACCTACTAGCGGGGGGGCGCGAGCAGTACTTC	CASSYLLAGGREQYF
TRBD1	18	once	TRBV27	TRBJ1-2	TGTGCCAGCAGTTTAACCCCGGGACAGGGGGCTATACCCTATGGCTACACCTTC	CASSLTPGQGAIPYGYTF
NA	15	NA	TRBV6-1	TRBJ2-7	TGTGCCAGCAGTGAAGATGACAGCCATCTCCCCGAGCAGTACTTC	CASSEDDSHLPEQYF
TRBD1	19	NA	TRBV7-2	TRBJ2-6	TGTGCCAGCAGCCAGCTCAGGGGGCCTCTGTTTAGAAAGGCCAACGTCCTGACTTTC	CASSQLRGPLFRKANVLTF
NA	19	NA	TRBV18	TRBJ2-7	TGTGCCAGCTCAAAAGTACCTACTAAGCGCGAGGGAAGCTTGGGCGAGCAGTACTTC	CASSKVPTKREGSLGEQYF
TRBD1	13	few	TRBV6-1	TRBJ1-2	TGTGCCAGCGCGAGGGGGCCCTTCTATGGCTACACCTTC	CASARGPFYGYTF
TRBD1	13	NA	TRBV5-1	TRBJ1-2	TGCGCCAGCAGCTACGACAGGGGGGAGGGCTACACCTTC	CASSYDRGEGYTF
TRBD1	15	NA	TRBV6-1	TRBJ1-2	TGTGCCAGCTGTGCCCTCACAGGGGGCAACTATGGCTACACCTTC	CASCALTGGNYGYTF
NA	13	NA	TRBV5-1	TRBJ1-1	TGCGCCAGCAGCTTGGCGACAGGCACTGAAGCTTTCTTT	CASSLATGTEAFF
NA	14	NA	TRBV5-4	TRBJ1-1	TGTGCCAGCAGCTTTGGAGACGAGAACACTGAAGCTTTCTTT	CASSFGDENTEAFF
NA	14	NA	TRBV10-2	TRBJ2-1	TGCGCCAGCAGTGAGTCCAGTCAATACAATGAGCAGTTCTTC	CASSESSQYNEQFF
TRBD2	15	NA	TRBV2	TRBJ2-5	TGTGCCAGCATGCGACTAGCGGGGGGAGGAGAGACCCAGTACTTC	CASMRLAGGGETQYF
TRBD1	20	NA	TRBV7-8	TRBJ1-1	TGTGCCAGCAGCTTAACAAGGGTTAGGGGGCCTCTCCTCGCGGACACTGAAGCTTTCTTT	CASSLTRVRGPLLADTEAFF
NA	17	NA	TRBV5-6	TRBJ1-1	TGTGCCAGCAAAGTTTGGGGGGGAGTGCTAGGTAGGACTGAAGCTTTCTTT	CASKVWGGVLGRTEAFF
NA	14	few	TRBV6-1	TRBJ1-1	TGTGCCAGCAGTGAGGAGGACAGGAACACTGAAGCTTTCTTT	CASSEEDRNTEAFF
NA	16	NA	TRBV7-2	TRBJ1-1	TGTGCCAGCCGCGGATTTAGGGGTCCCCGGAACACTGAAGCTTTCTTT	CASRGFRGPRNTEAFF
NA	14	NA	TRBV19	TRBJ1-2	TGTGCCAGTAGACGGACAAGGGCGGACTATGGCTACACCTTC	CASRRTRADYGYTF
TRBD2	15	NA	TRBV7-3	TRBJ2-5	TGTGCCAGCAGCCGACTAGCGGGGGAGGGAGAGACCCAGTACTTC	CASSRLAGEGETQYF
TRBD2	17	NA	TRBV7-2	TRBJ2-7	TGTGCCAGCAGCTTAGCTGGTAGCGGGGGGAGCAGGTACGAGCAGTACTTC	CASSLAGSGGSRYEQYF
TRBD2	24	NA	TRBV5-1	TRBJ2-3	TGCGCCAGCAGCAATAGGACTAGCGGGGGGATTAACACAGATACGGTCGGATACACAGATACGCAGTATTTT	CASSNRTSGGINTDTVGYTDTQYF
TRBD1	15	few	TRBV19	TRBJ1-6	TGTGCCAGTAGTACCATCCGGGACAGCAATTCACCCCTCCACTTT	CASSTIRDSNSPLHF
NA	14	NA	TRBV29-1	TRBJ2-3	TGCAGCGTTGATGGGGACAAAAGCGCAGATACGCAGTATTTT	CSVDGDKSADTQYF
TRBD1	14	NA	TRBV6-5	TRBJ1-2	TGTGCCAGCAGTTACCACAGGGGGTTCGATGGCTACACCTTC	CASSYHRGFDGYTF
NA	16	NA	TRBV7-2	TRBJ1-5	TGTGCCAGCAGCTTAGCGACTTACAGGGTCCAATGGCCCCAGCATTTT	CASSLATYRVQWPQHF
TRBD1	17	NA	TRBV5-6	TRBJ2-7	TGTGCCAGCAGCTTGGTACCTAGGACAGGTGGTTCCTACGAGCAGTACTTC	CASSLVPRTGGSYEQYF
NA	18	once	TRBV5-5	TRBJ2-7	TGTGCCAGCAGCCCCTGGCAGGCATGGCGGACTCACTCCTACGAGCAGTACTTC	CASSPWQAWRTHSYEQYF
NA	17	NA	TRBV2	TRBJ1-2	TGTTTCGAACTAAAGGGGGACGGCGGTGTTATGCCCTATGGCTACACCTTC	CFELKGDGGVMPYGYTF
NA	12	once	TRBV6-1	TRBJ1-5	TGTGCCAGCAGGACAGCCGATCAGCCCCAGCATTTT	CASRTADQPQHF
NA	12	NA	TRBV28	TRBJ2-7	TGTGCCACCCGGACAGAGCCCTACGAGCAGTACTTC	CATRTEPYEQYF
TRBD1	14	NA	TRBV27	TRBJ1-2	TGTGCCAGCAAACGGGACAGGGGCAACTATGGCTACACCTTC	CASKRDRGNYGYTF
NA	13	few	TRBV5-1	TRBJ1-1	TGCGCCAGCAGACCCGGGATGAACACTGAAGCTTTCTTT	CASRPGMNTEAFF
TRBD2	16	NA	TRBV9	TRBJ2-7	TGTGCCAGCAGCGTAGCTTCGCGGGGGGCACAGAACGAGCAGTACTTC	CASSVASRGAQNEQYF
NA	13	once	TRBV6-5	TRBJ1-2	TGTGCCACCTCCCCAGCGGGGGGGTATGGCTACACCTTC	CATSPAGGYGYTF
NA	14	NA	TRBV6-1	TRBJ1-4	TGTGCCAGCAGTGAAGCCGGATTGCGGGGAAAACTGTTTTTT	CASSEAGLRGKLFF
TRBD2	17	NA	TRBV28	TRBJ2-2	TGTGCCAGCAGGCTCGACGCCCGGGGGGGGGACACCGGGGAGCTGTTTTTT	CASRLDARGGDTGELFF
TRBD1	20	NA	TRBV6-1	TRBJ1-1	TGTGCCAGCAGTGAAGCGCTTCGGCAGGGGGATTACGCGATGAACACTGAAGCTTTCTTT	CASSEALRQGDYAMNTEAFF
NA	14	NA	TRBV19	TRBJ2-7	TGTGCCAGTAGTAGAGGGGGAAGCTCCTACGAGCAGTACTTC	CASSRGGSSYEQYF
TRBD2	16	once	TRBV28	TRBJ2-5	TGTGCCAGCCGCGGCGGATCAGCGGGGGGCAGAGAGACCCAGTACTTC	CASRGGSAGGRETQYF
NA	14	NA	TRBV2	TRBJ1-3	TGTGCCAGCAGTGAAGTCCTCTCTGGAAACACCATATATTTT	CASSEVLSGNTIYF
TRBD1	16	NA	TRBV7-6	TRBJ1-1	TGTGCCAGCAGCTCTGGACAGGGTAAAAGGACCACTGAAGCTTTCTTT	CASSSGQGKRTTEAFF
NA	15	NA	TRBV9	TRBJ1-4	TGTGCCAGCAGCCCAGAGCCCCATCAGGGCGAAAAACTGTTTTTT	CASSPEPHQGEKLFF
NA	14	NA	TRBV19	TRBJ1-5	TGTGCCAGTAGTATATCAGTAATCAATCAGCCCCAGCATTTT	CASSISVINQPQHF
TRBD2	14	NA	TRBV4-3	TRBJ2-7	TGCGCCAGCAGCCGACGTAGCGGGACCGACGAGCAGTACTTC	CASSRRSGTDEQYF
NA	13	NA	TRBV4-1	TRBJ1-5	TGCGCCAGCGGGCCGGGGGGCAATCAGCCCCAGCATTTT	CASGPGGNQPQHF
NA	15	NA	TRBV7-3	TRBJ2-2	TGTGCCAGCAGCTTCTGTGGGGGCCACACCGGGGAGCTGTTTTTT	CASSFCGGHTGELFF
NA	14	once	TRBV7-8	TRBJ1-1	TGTGCCAGCAGCTTAGCTAAAGCCCGGGGGGACGCTTTCTTT	CASSLAKARGDAFF